The source of this T cell receptor (beta chain) is a study of blood T cell repertoires in COVID-19. Study information: The samples span acute and convalescent COVID-19 from the United States, Italy and Spain.

V lost 5 bases, J lost 6 bases, and 20 bases lay in between. CDR1 and CDR2 (germline): SGHNT, YENEEA. This CDR3 is built from 16 residues. In its sample, this clone was seen a few times. Original processing notes: Cell counts per sample came from amplifying reference gene primers. The table came from immunoSEQ multiplex PCR; TCRdb's copy has only in-frame clones and leaves some out. V and J calls and clone size follow that table, whereas D and trimming were derived from the DNA. The data hold over 200,000 clones, with around 80% observed a single time. This chain links TRBV11-3 with TRBJ1-5; a weak D match, TRBD1 (5 bases). Sequenced material: peripheral blood. The clonotype originates from a woman aged 30 to 39 with COVID-19, enrolled during active disease. CDR3 sequence reads: CASSPNQGYMGQPQHF. The CDR3 region has the DNA TGTGCCAGCAGCCCTAATCAGGGTTATATGGGTCAGCCCCAGCATTTT.